This T cell receptor beta chain is from a study of Ad26.COV2.S vaccination and SARS-CoV-2 variants. Stated treatment: roughly 20 received Ad26.COV2.S at low or high dose, single or two shots; roughly five received placebo; per-sample allocation not given. Samples came from day 63 after the first vaccine or placebo injection. As its vector, the vaccine had Ad26, which expressed Wuhan-strain SARS-CoV-2 spike. Data came from immunoSEQ multiplex PCR; TCRdb stores just in-frame clones and leaves some out. Of 350,000 to 450,000 clones listed, about 92% were seen once; the top ten hold less than 2%. Here the sequenced sample was peripheral blood, taken in a trial of Ad26.COV2.S vaccine versus placebo. The sequence derives from a person between 18 and 65 years old who received the Ad26.COV2.S COVID-19 vaccine or a placebo.

This CDR3 is CASSQGAVTGELFF. Here the CDR3 DNA reads TGTGCCAGCTCACAGGGGGCGGTCACCGGGGAGCTGTTTTTT. The chain joins TRBV18 to TRBJ2-2; 7 nucleotides match TRBD1. The germline CDR1 and CDR2 sequences are KGHSH and LQKENI. There are 14 residues in the CDR3. V lost 4 bases, J lost 4 bases, and 3 bases stayed unmatched.